This TCR beta chain was recorded in a study of blood T cell repertoires in COVID-19. V gave up 0 bases and J gave up 4 bases; unmatched junction bases: 10. The CDR3 is 18 amino acids. Germline CDR1 and CDR2: SGDLS and YYNGEE. The assay was immunoSEQ multiplex PCR, and TCRdb's table has in-frame clones only and misses some. The profile covers around 340,000 clones, with 88% appearing a single time and over 0.9% taken by the ten largest. The chain links TRBV9 to TRBJ2-1; 10 positions match TRBD2. Material for sequencing was PBMCs or T cells enriched from blood (not recorded which). The TCR originated in a woman aged 25 to 39 who had been exposed to COVID-19. The CDR3 sequence is CASSVGSRGLALYNEQFF. The DNA for the CDR3 is TGTGCCAGCAGCGTAGGGTCTCGGGGACTAGCGCTATACAATGAGCAGTTCTTC.